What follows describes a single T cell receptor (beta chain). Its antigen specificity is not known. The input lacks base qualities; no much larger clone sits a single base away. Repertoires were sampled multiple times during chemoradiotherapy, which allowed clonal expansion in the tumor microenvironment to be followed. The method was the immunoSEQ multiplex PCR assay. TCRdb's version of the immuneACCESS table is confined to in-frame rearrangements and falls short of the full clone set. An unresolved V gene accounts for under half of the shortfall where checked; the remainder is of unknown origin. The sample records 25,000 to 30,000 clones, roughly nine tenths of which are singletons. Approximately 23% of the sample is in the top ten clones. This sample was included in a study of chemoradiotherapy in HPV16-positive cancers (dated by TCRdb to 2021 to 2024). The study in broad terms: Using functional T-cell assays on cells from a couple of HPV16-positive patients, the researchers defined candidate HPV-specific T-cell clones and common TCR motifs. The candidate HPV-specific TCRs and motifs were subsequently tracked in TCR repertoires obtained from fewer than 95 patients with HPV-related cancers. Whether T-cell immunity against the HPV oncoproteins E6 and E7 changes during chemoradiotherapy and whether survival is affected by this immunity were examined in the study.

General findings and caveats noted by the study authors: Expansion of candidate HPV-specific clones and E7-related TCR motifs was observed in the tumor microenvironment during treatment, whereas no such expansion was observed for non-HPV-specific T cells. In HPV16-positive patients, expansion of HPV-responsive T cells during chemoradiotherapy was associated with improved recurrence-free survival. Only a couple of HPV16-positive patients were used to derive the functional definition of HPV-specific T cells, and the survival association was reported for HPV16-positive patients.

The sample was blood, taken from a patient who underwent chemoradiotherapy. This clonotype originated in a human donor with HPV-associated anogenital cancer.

The CDR3 region reads CASSQGEQVYLSGANVLTF. The DNA is TGCGCCAGCAGCCAAGGGGAACAGGTTTACCTCTCTGGGGCCAACGTCCTGACTTTC. The rearranged segments are TRBV4-1 and TRBJ2-6; a weak D assignment points to TRBD1 (5 bases agree). From a lookup of the germline V gene, CDR1 and CDR2 are MGHRA and YSYEKL. V drops 1 base and J drops 0 bases, leaving 16 bases in between. The CDR3 covers 19 residues, taking in both the cysteine and the phenylalanine. CDR3 DNA only is kept here, 57 bases in frame from base 1.